A single sample is the source of the 11 T cell receptor beta chains below, sequenced in a study of Ad26.COV2.S vaccination and SARS-CoV-2 variants. Method: immunoSEQ multiplex PCR; TCRdb's copy keeps in-frame clones and lacks some. The data hold roughly 500,000 clones, with roughly nine tenths observed a single time. Stated treatment: over 15 received Ad26.COV2.S at low or high dose, single or two shots; about 5 received placebo; per-sample allocation not given. It was on day 63 after the first vaccine or placebo injection that samples were taken. Material: peripheral blood, obtained in a trial of Ad26.COV2.S vaccine versus placebo. These receptor sequences come from a person between 18 and 59 years old who received the Ad26.COV2.S COVID-19 vaccine or a placebo.

V gene TRBV11-3 combines with J gene TRBJ1-1; D not resolved. Germline lookup yields CDR1 SGHNT and CDR2 YENEEA. The CDR3 consists of 15 residues. Trimming removed 0 bases at V and 3 bases at J, with 11 bases between. The CDR3 reads CASSLDGVGYTEAFF. CDR3 DNA: TGTGCCAGCAGCTTAGATGGGGTTGGATACACTGAAGCTTTCTTT.

V gene TRBV7-3 combines with J gene TRBJ2-1; 7 bases line up with TRBD2. CDR3 size: 15 residues. The V gene end was trimmed by 5 bases and the J gene end by 4 bases; junction bases not matched to a gene: 8. Per germline, CDR1 SGHTA and CDR2 FQGTGA. The DNA for the CDR3 is TGTGCCAGCAGCCAAGGCGGGGGTACATACAATGAGCAGTTCTTC. Translating it yields CASSQGGGTYNEQFF.

The chain has TRBV4-2 and TRBJ2-2, with D perhaps TRBD1 (5 bases). Germline loops: CDR1 LGHNA, CDR2 YNFKEQ. V dropped 0 bases and J dropped 1 base, with 15 bases sitting between them. This CDR3 has 18 amino acids. The CDR3 protein is CASSQDPSGNKNTGELFF. As DNA, the CDR3 is TGTGCCAGCAGCCAAGATCCGTCAGGGAATAAGAACACCGGGGAGCTGTTTTTT.

J is TRBJ2-3 and V is TRBV14; 7 bases align to TRBD2. In germline, CDR1 is SGHDN, CDR2 FVKESK. This CDR3 region has 16 residues. Trimming took 2 bases from V and 7 from J; bases not matched to a gene: 12. CDR3 bases: TGTGCCAGCAGCCAATCTCTTTCCGGGAGGAGATATACGCAGTATTTT. This translates into CASSQSLSGRRYTQYF. Complete variable domain (other parts from reference TRBV14 and TRBJ2-3): EAGVTQFPSHSVIEKGQTVTLRCDPISGHDNLYWYRRVMGKEIKFLLHFVKESKQDESGMPNNRFLAERTGGTYSTLKVQPAELEDSGVYFCASSQSLSGRRYTQYFGPGTRLTVL.

The chain links TRBV7-8 to TRBJ2-7; 8 bases match TRBD2. With 4 bases clipped from V and 3 bases from J, the junction kept 5 bases outside the gene matches. The length of the CDR3 is 14 residues. CDR1 is SGHVS and CDR2 is FQNEAQ in the germline V gene. CDR3 nucleotide sequence: TGTGCCAGCAGCTCCGGGACTAGTTTCTACGAGCAGTACTTC. It specifies CASSSGTSFYEQYF.

The chain joins TRBV28 to TRBJ1-5; TRBD1 matches at 7 bases. The CDR3 totals 17 residues. Germline loops: CDR1 MDHEN, CDR2 SYDVKM. V lost 5 bases, J lost 0 bases, and 10 bases stayed unmatched. This CDR3 is CASSQGQRVYSNQPQHF. In DNA form, the CDR3 reads TGTGCCAGCAGTCAGGGACAGAGGGTTTATAGCAATCAGCCCCAGCATTTT.

V gene TRBV6-1 combines with J gene TRBJ1-6; TRBD1 is a possible D gene (5 bases). CDR1 MNHNS and CDR2 SASEGT come from the germline V gene. The length of the CDR3 is 16 residues. The V gene lost 1 base and the J gene lost 4 bases, with 11 bases spanning the gap. The CDR3 spells CASSEGAGWYNSPLHF. DNA of the CDR3: TGTGCCAGCAGTGAAGGGGCAGGGTGGTATAATTCACCCCTCCACTTT.

The genes are TRBV4-3 and TRBJ2-7; either TRBD1 or TRBD2 may supply D (5 bases each). Germline V lookup: CDR1 LGHNA, CDR2 YSLEER. This CDR3 is 15 amino acids long. V was trimmed by 4 bases and J by 5 bases, leaving 18 bases between them. CDR3 sequence reads: CASSPLRDGHHEQYF. The CDR3 nucleotides read TGCGCCAGCAGCCCCCTGAGGGACGGGCACCACGAGCAGTACTTC.

This sequence joins TRBV5-1 and TRBJ2-1; 11 nucleotides match TRBD2. The CDR3 runs 16 residues. Germline V gene lookup returns CDR1 SGHRS and CDR2 YFSETQ. The V gene end was trimmed by 1 base and the J gene end by 7 bases; junction bases not matched to a gene: 7. CDR3 in amino acids: CASSLLPASGGNEQFF. The DNA of the CDR3 is TGCGCCAGCAGCTTGTTGCCGGCTAGCGGGGGGAATGAGCAGTTCTTC.

This chain joins TRBV2 and TRBJ2-1; no definite D call. The ends were cut back, 7 bases at V and 5 bases at J, with 6 bases in the middle. The V gene's germline CDR1 is SNHLY and CDR2 FYNNEI. CDR3 length: 11 amino acids. CDR3 loop: CASKDNNEQFF. In nucleotides, the CDR3 is TGTGCCAGCAAAGATAACAATGAGCAGTTCTTC.

This sequence joins TRBV18 and TRBJ2-5; tentatively, D is TRBD1 (5 bases). The CDR3 has 15 amino acids. Germline CDR1 reads KGHSH; CDR2 reads LQKENI. V was shortened by 0 bases and J by 4 bases, with 12 bases between the two germline ends. CDR3 DNA: TGTGCCAGCTCACCACCGTCACCTGGGGCAGAGACCCAGTACTTC. Translation: CASSPPSPGAETQYF. Together with reference TRBV18 and TRBJ2-5, the CDR3 gives the full variable domain: NAGVMQNPRHLVRRRGQEARLRCSPMKGHSHVYWYRQLPEEGLKFMVYLQKENIIDESGMPKERFSAEFPKEGPSILRIQQVVRGDSAAYFCASSPPSPGAETQYFGPGTRLLVL.